This TCR beta chain was sequenced during a study of tissue T cells after allogeneic stem cell transplantation. Survey-depth TCRbeta CDR3 sequencing reported V/J genes and productive frequencies. This table comes from immunoSEQ multiplex PCR, and its TCRdb copy is limited to in-frame clones, with some not included. In the table there are roughly 21,000 clones, approximately 69% of which are singletons. The study's findings and limits: Limitations included a small, clinically heterogeneous cohort and limited sampling depth.

The V gene's germline CDR1 is NSHNY and CDR2 SYGAGN. The CDR3 length is 14 residues. Trimming shortened V by 0 bases and J by 6 bases, and 13 bases separated the two germline ends. This clone has a handful of counts. Its antigen is currently unknown. Genes and germline come from the mouse. The read terminates 1 residue ahead of where the CDR3 ends, so the germline J gene completes it. The source of this sequence is a female BALB/c mouse in good health. MHC haplotype of the mouse line: H2-d. The chain is built from TRBV13-1 and TRBJ2-7; D tentatively reads TRBD1 or TRBD2 (6 bases each). Sequences were obtained from blood. The part of the CDR3 DNA that was read is TGTGCCAGCAGTGATGGGGGGCGCCGGATTGAACAGTAC. Its protein is CASSDGGRRIEQY. The CDR3 as a whole reads CASSDGGRRIEQYF.